This T cell receptor beta chain was found in a study of Ad26.COV2.S vaccination and SARS-CoV-2 variants. V shed 2 bases and J shed 4 bases, with 18 bases lying between them. The CDR3 totals 17 residues. Per the germline V gene, CDR1 is SGHRS and CDR2 is YFSETQ. With regard to this clone: The target antigen is unknown.

Treatment specified: roughly 20 received Ad26.COV2.S at low or high dose, single or two shots; roughly five received placebo; per-sample allocation not given. It was on day 63 after the first vaccine or placebo injection that samples were taken. Data came from immunoSEQ multiplex PCR; TCRdb stores just in-frame clones and leaves some out. The table has about 330,000 clones, approximately 87% seen once; the top ten hold over 5%. Study-wide results and caveats: Breadth and depth estimates from TCRs may understate total T cell responses.

This sequence was found in a person aged 18-60 years who received the Ad26.COV2.S COVID-19 vaccine or a placebo. The V gene is TRBV5-1, the J gene TRBJ2-2, with a tentative D call TRBD1 (5 bases). The specimen was peripheral blood, collected in a trial of Ad26.COV2.S vaccine versus placebo. This chain's CDR3 is CASSFRVTGTLTGELFF. DNA of the CDR3: TGCGCCAGCAGCTTTCGGGTCACAGGCACTCTCACCGGGGAGCTGTTTTTT.